Shown below are 15 T cell receptor beta chains from a single sample sequenced in a study of T cells after yellow fever vaccination. TCRdb re-derived calls from the 5' RACE reads in MiXCR, one entry per CDR3 protein. The data show some 100,000 distinct CDR3 sequences, about 7% seen once. Material: CD4+ T cells sorted from PBMCs, obtained roughly seven weeks after the first yellow fever vaccination. These receptors originate from a man between 18 and 35 years old who received the YFV17D yellow fever vaccine.

The table lists this clonotype with many counts. This chain links TRBV25-1 with TRBJ1-1, with D unresolved. Trimming shortened V by 10 bases and J by 4 bases, and 1 base separated the two germline ends. CDR3 length: 8 amino acids. The germline CDR1 and CDR2 sequences are MGHDK and SYGVNS. As DNA, the CDR3 is TGTGCCATCACTGAAGCTTTCTTT. Its protein product is CAITEAFF.

This sequence joins TRBV29-1 and TRBJ1-1; D may be TRBD1 (5 bases). V was pared by 5 bases and J by 2 bases, with 12 bases between. The CDR3 spans 13 residues. Germline CDR1 is SQVTM and CDR2 is ANQGSEA. CDR3 nucleotides: TGCAGCGTTAAGTTGGGGGTCAACACTGAAGCTTTCTTT. Protein sequence: CSVKLGVNTEAFF.

Note on this clonotype: It may be a read error: a sequence one base away is much more abundant. The rearrangement joins TRBV11-3 to TRBJ2-5; 9 bases match TRBD2. The germline CDR1 and CDR2 sequences are SGHNT and YENEEA. The CDR3 covers 13 residues. V was clipped by 5 bases and J by 5 bases; unmatched bases: 3. In nucleotides, the CDR3 is TGTGCCAGCAGCATTAGCGGGAGCGAGACCCAGTACTTC. Protein: CASSISGSETQYF. The full variable domain, completed using reference TRBV11-3 and TRBJ2-5, is EAGVVQSPRYKIIEKKQPVAFWCNPISGHNTLYWYLQNLGQGPELLIRYENEEAVDDSQLPKDRFSAERLKGVDSTLKIQPAELGDSAVYLCASSISGSETQYFGPGTRLLVL.

The chain recombines TRBV10-3 with TRBJ1-5; no reliable D call. The germline V gene encodes CDR1 ENHRY and CDR2 SYGVKD. Trimming left V 2 bases short and J 9 bases short, with 11 bases between. The CDR3 covers 13 residues. The CDR3 protein is CAISELVRRPQHF. CDR3 bases: TGTGCCATCAGTGAGCTCGTACGCCGGCCCCAGCATTTT.

A note on this clonotype: A read error is possible here, since a much larger clone lies one base away. Here the CDR3 reads CASILKGEQFF. CDR3 DNA: TGTGCCAGCATCTTGAAAGGTGAGCAGTTCTTC. The gene calls are TRBV5-4 and TRBJ2-1; D is uncertain. Germline V gives CDR1 SGHNT, CDR2 YYREEE (reference sequence). This CDR3 contains 11 residues.

This rearrangement joins TRBV5-4 to TRBJ2-5; no definite D call. The V end lost 4 bases, the J end lost 0 bases, and 7 bases lay between the germline ends. The CDR3 has 13 amino acids. Germline lookup yields CDR1 SGHNT and CDR2 YYREEE (reference sequence). CDR3 sequence reads: CASSVQNQETQYF. The CDR3 nucleotides read TGTGCCAGCAGCGTACAGAACCAAGAGACCCAGTACTTC. Variable domain in full (rest from reference TRBV5-4 and TRBJ2-5): ETGVTQSPTHLIKTRGQQVTLRCSSQSGHNTVSWYQQALGQGPQFIFQYYREEENGRGNFPPRFSGLQFPNYSSELNVNALELDDSALYLCASSVQNQETQYFGPGTRLLVL.

A note on this clonotype: With a much larger clone just one base away, this may be a read error. The chain uses TRBV11-2 and TRBJ2-1; D is possibly TRBD1 (6 bases). Germline CDR1 and CDR2: SGHAT and FQNNGV. This CDR3 spans 14 amino acids. The CDR3 spells CASSVDRSPVAPFF. As DNA, the CDR3 is TGTGCCAGCAGCGTAGACAGGTCCCCCGTAGCTCCGTTCTTC.

This clonotype appeared many times. CDR3 coding DNA: TGCGCCAGCAGCCGAACAGCGGGTTCCTACAATGAGCAGTTCTTC. This sequence encodes CASSRTAGSYNEQFF. The chain combines TRBV5-1 with TRBJ2-1; TRBD2 might be the D (6 bases). V was trimmed by 4 bases and J by 1 base, leaving 12 bases between them. CDR1 SGHRS and CDR2 YFSETQ come from the germline V gene. The CDR3 contains 15 residues.

This clonotype was seen only a few times. This chain connects TRBV7-3 to TRBJ2-3; the match to TRBD2 covers 9 bases. The V segment lost 5 bases and the J segment 9 bases; nucleotides outside the gene matches: 15. Germline-derived CDR1 and CDR2 are SGHTA and FQGTGA. CDR3 length: 16 residues. CDR3 loop: CASSPAGGSGGGTQYF. The CDR3 bases are TGTGCCAGCAGCCCCGCGGGAGGGAGCGGGGGTGGGACGCAGTATTTT.

This clonotype was detected only a few times. This chain links TRBV5-1 with TRBJ1-2; tentatively, D is TRBD1 (6 bases). Per the germline V gene, CDR1 is SGHRS and CDR2 is YFSETQ. The CDR3 totals 13 residues. V lost 4 bases and J 8 bases, leaving 15 bases between the germline ends. CDR3 residues: CASSGDMEGGYTF. The CDR3 nucleotides read TGCGCCAGCAGCGGGGACATGGAGGGCGGCTACACCTTC.

This clonotype was counted ten times or more. V and J are TRBV6-5 and TRBJ2-3, with a weak D call TRBD1 (5 bases). The germline gives CDR1 MNHEY, CDR2 SVGAGI. CDR3 length: 15 residues. V lost 2 bases, J lost 0 bases, and 9 bases lay in between. The CDR3 DNA reads as TGTGCCAGCAGTTACAGGGGTTTCAGCACAGATACGCAGTATTTT. It is translated as CASSYRGFSTDTQYF.

This clonotype was seen repeatedly, ten times or more. V gene TRBV15 combines with J gene TRBJ1-5; D is undetermined. Trimming cost V 3 bases and J 7 bases, with 16 bases left between them. Germline V gene lookup returns CDR1 LNHNV and CDR2 YYDKDF (reference sequence). CDR3 length: 15 residues. The CDR3 coding sequence is TGTGCCACCAGCAGGGACCCACCTGACGGCCAGCCCCAGCATTTT. This encodes CATSRDPPDGQPQHF.

The sample holds many counts of this clonotype. The CDR3 bases are TGTGCCAGCAGCAAAGTAGGACAGCCCAATTCACCCCTCCACTTT. Translation gives CASSKVGQPNSPLHF. The chain carries TRBV21-1 and TRBJ1-6; the table assigns TRBD1, which was not confirmed against the DNA. TRBV21-1 is classified as a pseudogene. This CDR3 region has 15 residues.

V and J are TRBV5-1 and TRBJ1-4, with D uncertain. Trimming removed 3 bases at V and 1 base at J, with 10 bases between. Germline lookup yields CDR1 SGHRS and CDR2 YFSETQ. This CDR3 is 15 amino acids long. The CDR3 region has the DNA TGCGCCAGCAGCTCCAGACTGAGAACTAATGAAAAACTGTTTTTT. It encodes CASSSRLRTNEKLFF.

This clonotype appeared many times. The chain uses TRBV5-5 and TRBJ2-7; D remains unclear. The CDR3 totals 13 residues. Germline V gene lookup returns CDR1 SGHKS and CDR2 YYEKEE (reference sequence). Trimming shortened V by 2 bases and J by 6 bases, and 12 bases separated the two germline ends. CDR3 nucleotide sequence: TGTGCCAGCAGCTTAAAGTTTCCGAGCGAGCAGTACGTC. Amino acids: CASSLKFPSEQYV.